The clone carrying this TCR beta chain was counted a few times. Its antigen is undetermined. The entry originates in a study of human T cells and chemical hapten exposure. Study in general: A 2 cm by 2 cm inner upper arm patch received 2% DPC for sensitization.

This CDR3 region has 16 residues. Trimming stripped 2 bases from V and 1 base from J, with 13 bases between. Germline CDR1 is SGHAT and CDR2 is FQNNGV. Described time point: patch test 2, 6 weeks after DPC sensitization. Treatment specified: therapeutic diphenylcyclopropenone sensitization with weekly scalp DPC. A single record per CDR3 protein comes from TCRdb applying MiXCR to the RACE reads. This sample has about 54,000 distinct CDR3 sequences, with about 9.9% found just once. Study results and limitations: TCRs at a frequency above 1 in 1000 stayed unchanged with DPC sensitization. Donor immune responses may differ from healthy people's, since all donors had alopecia.

The sequencing used whole blood, collected in connection with sensitization to the hapten diphenylcyclopropenone (DPC). The receptor comes from a woman aged 45-59 years with alopecia areata. Some clones in this sample may be carry-over from other donors' samples. The chain couples TRBV11-2 to TRBJ2-3; D is uncertain. The CDR3: CASSLRGLEGTDTQYF. CDR3 coding DNA: TGTGCCAGCAGCTTAAGAGGTCTTGAGGGCACAGATACGCAGTATTTT.